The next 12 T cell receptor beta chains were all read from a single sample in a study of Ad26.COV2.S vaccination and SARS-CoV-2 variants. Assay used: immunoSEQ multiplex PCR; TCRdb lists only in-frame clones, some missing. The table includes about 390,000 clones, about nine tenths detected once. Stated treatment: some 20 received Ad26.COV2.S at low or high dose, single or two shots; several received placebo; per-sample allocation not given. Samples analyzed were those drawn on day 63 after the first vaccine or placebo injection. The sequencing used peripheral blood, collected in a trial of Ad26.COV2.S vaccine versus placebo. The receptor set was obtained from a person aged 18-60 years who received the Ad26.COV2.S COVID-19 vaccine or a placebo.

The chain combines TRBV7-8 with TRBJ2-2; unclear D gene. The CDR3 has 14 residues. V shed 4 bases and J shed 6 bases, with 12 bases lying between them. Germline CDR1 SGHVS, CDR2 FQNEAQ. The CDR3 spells CASSYSTKAGELFF. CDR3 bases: TGTGCCAGCAGCTATTCCACAAAGGCCGGGGAGCTGTTTTTT.

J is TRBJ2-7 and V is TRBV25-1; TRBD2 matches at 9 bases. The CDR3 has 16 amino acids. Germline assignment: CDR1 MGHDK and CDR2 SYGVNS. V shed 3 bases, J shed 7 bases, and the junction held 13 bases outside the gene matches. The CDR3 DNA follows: TGTGCCAGCAGTGATGGTTCTAGCGGGGTACTGGGGGAGCAGTACTTC. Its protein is CASSDGSSGVLGEQYF.

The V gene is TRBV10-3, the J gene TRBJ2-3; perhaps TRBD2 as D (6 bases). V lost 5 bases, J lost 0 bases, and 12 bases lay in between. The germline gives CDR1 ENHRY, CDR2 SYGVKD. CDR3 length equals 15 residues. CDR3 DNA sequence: TGTGCCATCAGTAATAGCGGAACTAGCACAGATACGCAGTATTTT. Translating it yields CAISNSGTSTDTQYF.

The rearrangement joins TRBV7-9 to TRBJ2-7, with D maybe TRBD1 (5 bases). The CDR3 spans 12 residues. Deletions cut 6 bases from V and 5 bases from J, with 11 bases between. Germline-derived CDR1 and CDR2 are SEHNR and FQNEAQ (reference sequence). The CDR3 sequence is CASRPDSHEQYF. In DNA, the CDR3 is TGTGCCAGCAGACCAGACAGCCACGAGCAGTACTTC.

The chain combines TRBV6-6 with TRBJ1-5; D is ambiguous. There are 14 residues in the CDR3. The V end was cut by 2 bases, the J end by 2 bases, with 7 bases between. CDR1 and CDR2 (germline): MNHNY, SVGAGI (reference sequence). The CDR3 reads CASSYAKGNQPQHF. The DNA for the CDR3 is TGTGCCAGCAGTTACGCTAAAGGCAATCAGCCCCAGCATTTT.

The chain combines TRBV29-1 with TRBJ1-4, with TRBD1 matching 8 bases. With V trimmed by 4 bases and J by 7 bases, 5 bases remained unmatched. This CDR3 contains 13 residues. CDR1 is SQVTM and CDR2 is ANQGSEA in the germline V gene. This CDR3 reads CSVVQGAGEKLFF. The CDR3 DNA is TGCAGCGTTGTTCAGGGGGCGGGTGAAAAACTGTTTTTT.

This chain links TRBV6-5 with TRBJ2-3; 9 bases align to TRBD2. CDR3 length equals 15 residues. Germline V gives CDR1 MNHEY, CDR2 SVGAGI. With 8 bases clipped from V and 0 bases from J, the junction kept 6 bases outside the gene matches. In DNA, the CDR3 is TGTGCCAGCTGCTTAGCGGGGGCTAGCACAGATACGCAGTATTTT. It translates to CASCLAGASTDTQYF.

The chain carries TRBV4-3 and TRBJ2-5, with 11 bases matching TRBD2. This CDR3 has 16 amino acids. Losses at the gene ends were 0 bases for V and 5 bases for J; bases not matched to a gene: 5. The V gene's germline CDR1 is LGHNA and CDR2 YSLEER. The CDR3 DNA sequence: TGCGCCAGCAGCCAAGATCAGACTAGCGGGGAGGAGACCCAGTACTTC. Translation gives CASSQDQTSGEETQYF.

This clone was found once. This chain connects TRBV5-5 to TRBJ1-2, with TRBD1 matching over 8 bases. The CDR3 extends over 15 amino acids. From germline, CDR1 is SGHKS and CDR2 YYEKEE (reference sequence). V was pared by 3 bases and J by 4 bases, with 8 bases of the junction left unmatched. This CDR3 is CASSSTGGLAYGYTF. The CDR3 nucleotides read TGTGCCAGCAGCTCAACAGGGGGACTCGCCTATGGCTACACCTTC.

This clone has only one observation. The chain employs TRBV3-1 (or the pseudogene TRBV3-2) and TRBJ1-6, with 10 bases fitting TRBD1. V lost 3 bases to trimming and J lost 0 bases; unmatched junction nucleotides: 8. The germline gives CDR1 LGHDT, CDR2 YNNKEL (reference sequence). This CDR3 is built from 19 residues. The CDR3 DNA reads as TGTGCCAGCAGCCACCCTAGGGGACAGGGGAGCTCCTATAATTCACCCCTCCACTTT. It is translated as CASSHPRGQGSSYNSPLHF.

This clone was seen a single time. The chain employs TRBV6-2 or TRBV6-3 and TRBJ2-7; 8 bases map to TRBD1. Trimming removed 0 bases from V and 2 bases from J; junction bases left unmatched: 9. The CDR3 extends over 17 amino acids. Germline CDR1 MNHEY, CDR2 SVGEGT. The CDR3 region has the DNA TGTGCCAGCAGTTACTCGATATTCGGACAGGGTCCCTACGAGCAGTACTTC. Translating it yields CASSYSIFGQGPYEQYF.

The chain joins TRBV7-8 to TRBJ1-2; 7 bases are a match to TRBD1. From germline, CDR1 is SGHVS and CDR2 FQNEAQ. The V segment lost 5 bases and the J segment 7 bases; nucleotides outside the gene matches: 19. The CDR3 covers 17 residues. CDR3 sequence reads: CASSPLAGQVFLGGYTF. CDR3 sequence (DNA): TGTGCCAGCAGCCCCCTTGCCGGACAGGTATTTTTAGGTGGCTACACCTTC.